This TCR beta chain was found in a study of T cell changes during pregnancy in multiple sclerosis. Generated by immunoSEQ multiplex PCR, the TCRdb table keeps only in-frame clones and is missing some. The sample includes about 84,000 clones, less than 95% seen only once; the top ten take about 2.5%. This CDR3 has 15 amino acids. Per germline, CDR1 KGHSH and CDR2 LQKENI. Trimming pared 2 bases from V and 4 bases from J, leaving 11 bases between. Here the sequenced sample was peripheral blood, taken in the third trimester of pregnancy. This TCR was sampled from a female donor with multiple sclerosis, enrolled in a pregnancy study. The chain recombines TRBV18 with TRBJ2-2, with a possible D match to TRBD2 (6 bases). The CDR3 sequence: CASSPARGLTGELFF. CDR3 nucleotides: TGTGCCAGCTCACCAGCGCGGGGCCTCACCGGGGAGCTGTTTTTT.